These 21 T cell receptor beta chains were all obtained from the same sample, sequenced in a study of T cell responses to AZD1222 COVID-19 vaccine. Produced via immunoSEQ multiplex PCR; TCRdb's table is partial and in-frame only. The sample consists of around 130,000 clones, about 93% of them appearing once. The sample consisted of peripheral blood, taken on day 0 of AZD1222 vaccination. These receptors all come from an adult in good health.

The rearrangement uses TRBV6-5 and TRBJ1-1; no clear D. The CDR3 runs 12 residues. With 8 bases removed from V and 3 bases from J, the gap between germline ends came to 10 bases. Germline V gene sequence: CDR1 MNHEY, CDR2 SVGAGI. The CDR3 loop is CASGVGYTEAFF. CDR3 nucleotide sequence: TGTGCCAGCGGGGTGGGCTACACTGAAGCTTTCTTT.

The chain is built from TRBV5-6 and TRBJ2-7, with D uncertain. Germline V gives CDR1 SGHDT, CDR2 YYEEEE. This CDR3 is built from 13 residues. V lost 2 bases and J lost 3, with 9 bases in between. CDR3 in DNA: TGTGCCAGCAGCTTCAGTAACCACTACGAGCAGTACTTC. This codes for CASSFSNHYEQYF.

This chain joins TRBV7-9 and TRBJ2-7; D unresolved. CDR1 and CDR2 from the germline V gene are SEHNR and FQNEAQ (reference sequence). The CDR3 loop spans 14 amino acids. The ends were cut back, 1 base at V and 6 bases at J, with 13 bases in the middle. In DNA form, the CDR3 reads TGTGCCAGCAGCTTAGTACCAGCCGGTATCGAGCAGTACTTC. Translation gives CASSLVPAGIEQYF. Full variable domain (rest looked up from reference TRBV7-9 and TRBJ2-7): DTGVSQNPRHKITKRGQNVTFRCDPISEHNRLYWYRQTLGQGPEFLTYFQNEAQLEKSRLLSDRFSAERPKGSFSTLEIQRTEQGDSAMYLCASSLVPAGIEQYFGPGTRLTVT.

J is TRBJ1-1 and V is TRBV10-3; 9 bases agree with TRBD1. The CDR3 is 15 amino acids. Germline values: CDR1 ENHRY, CDR2 SYGVKD. The V segment lost 6 bases and the J segment 5 bases; nucleotides outside the gene matches: 10. DNA of the CDR3: TGTGCCATCAGGTCCCAACAGGGGGCGAGGACTGAAGCTTTCTTT. Translated, it gives CAIRSQQGARTEAFF.

The CDR3 DNA reads as TGTGCCAGCAGTCCCCACGGGGCGGGACCCTACAATGAGCAGTTCTTC. Protein: CASSPHGAGPYNEQFF. This chain joins TRBV28 and TRBJ2-1; TRBD2 might be the D (6 bases). From germline, CDR1 is MDHEN and CDR2 SYDVKM. The CDR3 sequence is 16 residues long. Trimming removed 5 bases at V and 2 bases at J, with 16 bases between.

The chain recombines TRBV29-1 with TRBJ2-1; the D gene is possibly TRBD2 (7 bases). Germline CDR1 SQVTM, CDR2 ANQGSEA. The CDR3 covers 14 residues. V shed 3 bases and J shed 7 bases, with 16 bases lying between them. The CDR3 loop reads CSVDQEGEGNEQFF. The CDR3 nucleotides are TGCAGCGTTGATCAGGAGGGGGAGGGGAATGAGCAGTTCTTC.

The chain links TRBV7-2 to TRBJ1-2; D might be TRBD1 (5 bases). Germline lookup yields CDR1 SGHTA and CDR2 FQGNSA. CDR3 length equals 16 residues. With 4 bases removed from V and 8 bases from J, the gap between germline ends came to 23 bases. The DNA for the CDR3 is TGTGCCAGCAGCTGGGGGGATACGAGAGAATTTTCAGGCTACACCTTC. Protein: CASSWGDTREFSGYTF.

Concerning this clone: Additional DNA sequences in this sample encode the identical CDR3. CDR3 in amino acids: CASSAGTGGNTEAFF. In DNA form, the CDR3 reads TGCGCCAGCAGCGCGGGGACAGGGGGGAACACTGAAGCTTTCTTT. The rearrangement uses TRBV10-1 and TRBJ1-1; 11 nucleotides align to TRBD1. CDR1 WNHNN and CDR2 SYGVQD come from the germline V gene (reference sequence). The CDR3 loop spans 15 amino acids. Losses at the gene ends were 6 bases for V and 1 base for J; bases not matched to a gene: 4.

V is TRBV11-2 and J is TRBJ2-7; 10 positions match TRBD2. The junction had 7 bases not matched to a gene; V was cut back by 2 bases and J by 3 bases. In germline, CDR1 is SGHAT, CDR2 FQNNGV. The CDR3 covers 16 residues. The CDR3 nucleotides are TGTGCCAGCAGCTTAATCCCAGCGGGAGGGCGCTACGAGCAGTACTTC. This gives the protein CASSLIPAGGRYEQYF.

This chain uses TRBV19 with TRBJ1-1, with D uncertain. V was pared by 5 bases and J by 11 bases, with 24 bases between. The germline gives CDR1 LNHDA, CDR2 SQIVND (reference sequence). CDR3 length: 15 amino acids. CDR3 sequence (DNA): TGTGCCAGTAGTTCCCCCCTACGATCCCCGCCGGGGGCTTTCTTT. This sequence encodes CASSSPLRSPPGAFF.

The chain links TRBV12-5 to TRBJ1-1, with 9 bases lining up with TRBD1. There are 15 residues in the CDR3. The V segment lost 7 bases and the J segment 0 bases; nucleotides outside the gene matches: 6. Germline V gene lookup returns CDR1 LGHNT and CDR2 FRNRAP. In nucleotides, the CDR3 is TGTGCTAGTGACCTGGGACAGGGATTGAACACTGAAGCTTTCTTT. It encodes CASDLGQGLNTEAFF. Combining the CDR3 with reference TRBV12-5 and TRBJ1-1 gives the whole variable domain DARVTQTPRHKVTEMGQEVTMRCQPILGHNTVFWYRQTMMQGLELLAYFRNRAPLDDSGMPKDRFSAEMPDATLATLKIQPSEPRDSAVYFCASDLGQGLNTEAFFGQGTRLTVV.

V and J are TRBV7-8 and TRBJ1-5; D gene unclear. The CDR3 spans 15 residues. The V gene lost 6 bases and the J gene lost 3 bases, with 15 bases spanning the gap. Per the germline V gene, CDR1 is SGHVS and CDR2 is FQNEAQ. The CDR3 reads CASSPQWGPNQPQHF. In DNA, the CDR3 is TGTGCCAGCAGTCCTCAATGGGGTCCCAATCAGCCCCAGCATTTT.

The chain recombines TRBV12-3 or TRBV12-4 with TRBJ1-1; D unresolved. There are 11 residues in the CDR3. Trimming removed 7 bases from V and 3 bases from J, with 6 bases in between. The DNA for the CDR3 is TGTGCCAGCACCATTGACACTGAAGCTTTCTTT. This translates into CASTIDTEAFF.

V gene TRBV5-4 combines with J gene TRBJ2-1, with 7 bases fitting TRBD1. The CDR3 covers 14 residues. Trimming removed 4 bases from V and 5 bases from J; junction bases left unmatched: 6. The germline V gene has CDR1 SGHNT and CDR2 YYREEE (reference sequence). The CDR3: CASSARDSNNEQFF. The CDR3, as DNA: TGTGCCAGCAGCGCCCGGGACAGCAACAATGAGCAGTTCTTC.

This clone was recorded once. This rearrangement joins TRBV14 to TRBJ2-3; 7 positions match TRBD2. The CDR3 sequence is 18 residues long. CDR1 SGHDN and CDR2 FVKESK come from the germline V gene. Trimming cost V 4 bases and J 1 base; bases outside gene matches: 14. The CDR3 DNA is TGTGCCAGCAGCCGAGGATTAGGGCGGGAGAGGGGCACAGATACGCAGTATTTT. Protein product: CASSRGLGRERGTDTQYF.

The CDR3 loop is CASSPQETQYF. The DNA for the CDR3 is TGTGCCAGCAGCCCCCAGGAGACCCAGTACTTC. The chain employs TRBV2 and TRBJ2-5; D is unclear. V was pared by 6 bases and J by 5 bases, with 7 bases between. The CDR3 totals 11 residues. Germline V gene sequence: CDR1 SNHLY, CDR2 FYNNEI.

The chain is built from TRBV5-1 and TRBJ1-1, with a tentative D call TRBD1 (5 bases). The CDR3 length is 15 residues. V lost 3 bases and J lost 1, with 13 bases in between. Germline CDR1 SGHRS, CDR2 YFSETQ. For the CDR3, the DNA is TGCGCCAGCAGCTCATCAGGGCGATCGAACACTGAAGCTTTCTTT. It codes for CASSSSGRSNTEAFF. The full variable domain, in which reference TRBV5-1 and TRBJ1-1 provide the parts outside the CDR3, is KAGVTQTPRYLIKTRGQQVTLSCSPISGHRSVSWYQQTPGQGLQFLFEYFSETQRNKGNFPGRFSGRQFSNSRSEMNVSTLELGDSALYLCASSSSGRSNTEAFFGQGTRLTVV.

J is TRBJ2-3 and V is TRBV5-1, with TRBD2 identical over 10 bases. Germline V gene data show CDR1 as SGHRS and CDR2 as YFSETQ. The J segment lost 3 bases and the V segment lost 2 bases, leaving 6 bases of the junction unmatched. The CDR3 has 16 amino acids. The CDR3 DNA reads TGCGCCAGCAGCTTAGATCCGGGACTAGCGACAGATACGCAGTATTTT. Translating gives CASSLDPGLATDTQYF.

This chain links TRBV28 with TRBJ1-1; 7 positions agree with TRBD1. Germline loops: CDR1 MDHEN, CDR2 SYDVKM. The length of the CDR3 is 14 residues. Trimming removed 3 bases from V and 6 bases from J; junction bases left unmatched: 7. The CDR3 DNA follows: TGTGCCAGCAGTTTGCATGACAGGGTGGCTGAAGCTTTCTTT. Its translation is CASSLHDRVAEAFF. The full variable domain, completed using reference TRBV28 and TRBJ1-1, is DVKVTQSSRYLVKRTGEKVFLECVQDMDHENMFWYRQDPGLGLRLIYFSYDVKMKEKGDIPEGYSVSREKKERFSLILESASTNQTSMYLCASSLHDRVAEAFFGQGTRLTVV.

The chain uses TRBV7-6 and TRBJ2-1; TRBD2 matches at 7 bases. This CDR3 has 16 amino acids. V lost 2 bases to trimming and J lost 7 bases; unmatched junction nucleotides: 11. CDR1 and CDR2 from the germline V gene are SGHVS and FNYEAQ. CDR3 DNA sequence: TGTGCCAGCAGCTTAACCCCCCCCCTCGGGGGGAATGAGCAGTTCTTC. Translating it yields CASSLTPPLGGNEQFF.

This clone was picked up one time. The CDR3 region has the DNA TGCGCCAGCGGAAGGGACTACAATGAGCAGTTCTTC. Translation: CASGRDYNEQFF. V and J are TRBV10-2 and TRBJ2-1; no firm D call. There are 12 residues in the CDR3. Germline V gives CDR1 WSHSY, CDR2 SAAADI. V was pared by 8 bases and J by 3 bases, with 8 bases between.